The rows below give T cell receptor beta chains drawn from one sample of a study of T cell responses to AZD1222 COVID-19 vaccine. Sequencing used immunoSEQ multiplex PCR; TCRdb keeps in-frame clones, though not all of them. The table lists 35,000 or so clones, roughly 89% of them singletons, with about 7% in the top ten. The material sequenced was peripheral blood, taken on day 0 of AZD1222 vaccination. These receptors originate from an adult in good health. Each CDR3 is given with its conserved first and last residue.

V gene: TRBV28; CDR3 protein: CASTLSNQPQHF
V gene: TRBV19; CDR3 protein: CASSILVGTGPSKNIQYF
V gene: TRBV3-1/TRBV3-2; CDR3 protein: CASTLGPGQGVGETQYF
V gene: TRBV19; CDR3 protein: CASSISNRQETQYF
V gene: TRBV18; CDR3 protein: CASSRQQEYEQYF
V gene: TRBV29-1; CDR3 protein: CSVVGESAYEQYF
V gene: TRBV28; CDR3 protein: CASSPPPIAYGYTF
V gene: TRBV5-3; CDR3 protein: CATGTSGNTIYF
V gene: TRBV4-1; CDR3 protein: CASSSWTGPLGGGYTF
V gene: TRBV28; CDR3 protein: CASSQTGYPFYEQYF
V gene: TRBV6-5; CDR3 protein: CASSYQGKVNTEAFF
V gene: TRBV12-3/TRBV12-4; CDR3 protein: CASSLANSHEQYF
V gene: TRBV15; CDR3 protein: CATSRDRGSSGANVLTF
V gene: TRBV6-5; CDR3 protein: CASSRGWDTQYF
V gene: TRBV10-1; CDR3 protein: CASRITGTAVSSDEQYF
V gene: TRBV29-1; CDR3 protein: CSVGDLAGETQYF
V gene: TRBV23-1; CDR3 protein: CASSPRTGRVETEAFF
V gene: TRBV6-5; CDR3 protein: CASSRGDTQYF
V gene: TRBV3-1/TRBV3-2; CDR3 protein: CASKREGSDTQYF
V gene: TRBV6-2/TRBV6-3; CDR3 protein: CASSYSDSLDEQFF
V gene: TRBV10-3; CDR3 protein: CAISVEWRSYEQYF
V gene: TRBV5-1; CDR3 protein: CASSISGSPGELFF
V gene: TRBV4-1; CDR3 protein: CASSQGVHRGSGSSKQYF
V gene: TRBV7-9; CDR3 protein: CASSPLGASYYEQYF
V gene: TRBV3-1/TRBV3-2; CDR3 protein: CASSPGVNTEAFF
V gene: TRBV28; CDR3 protein: CASSSRTGVSTDTQYF
V gene: TRBV18; CDR3 protein: CASSPGTGANEQYF
V gene: TRBV11-2; CDR3 protein: CASSLSRGHTGELFF
V gene: TRBV11-2; CDR3 protein: CASSLAQDSVYTF
V gene: TRBV19; CDR3 protein: CASSTRQGNTEAFF
V gene: TRBV4-2; CDR3 protein: CASSRGSRPHEQYF
V gene: TRBV3-1/TRBV3-2; CDR3 protein: CASSYARNTEAFF
V gene: TRBV28; CDR3 protein: CASRGGGAKNIQYF
V gene: TRBV6-5; CDR3 protein: CASSSGQETYEQYF
V gene: TRBV7-8; CDR3 protein: CASSLGRGNYGYTF
V gene: TRBV6-5; CDR3 protein: CASSYGTSGSIDEQFF
V gene: TRBV11-3; CDR3 protein: CASSLGQGSEAFF
V gene: TRBV5-1; CDR3 protein: CASSLTGTAYEQYF
V gene: TRBV2; CDR3 protein: CASSARTGGGGELFF
V gene: TRBV13; CDR3 protein: CASSSMDIMPDQPQHF
V gene: TRBV10-3; CDR3 protein: CATGTGDGTQYF
V gene: TRBV19; CDR3 protein: CASSIGAGGTNQPQHF
V gene: TRBV6-5; CDR3 protein: CASRGGSANEQYF
V gene: TRBV2; CDR3 protein: CASRDGWNTEAFF
V gene: TRBV28; CDR3 protein: CASSTYRDRGTYEQYF
V gene: TRBV5-1; CDR3 protein: CASSLPGQGDSPLHF
V gene: TRBV15; CDR3 protein: CATSRGLAGVNEQFF
V gene: TRBV6-2/TRBV6-3; CDR3 protein: CASSFLGLAENYEQYF
V gene: TRBV4-3; CDR3 protein: CASSQDAQGRYNEQFF
V gene: TRBV6-5; CDR3 protein: CASSYGGRETQYF
V gene: TRBV7-2; CDR3 protein: CASKVTSGGPQYEQYF
V gene: TRBV11-2; CDR3 protein: CASSPGMAPREQYF
V gene: TRBV7-9; CDR3 protein: CASSTGGDQPQHF
V gene: TRBV3-1/TRBV3-2; CDR3 protein: CASSQDFAGAGELFF
V gene: TRBV2; CDR3 protein: CAIQRDTYEQYF
V gene: TRBV7-2; CDR3 protein: CASSLLPYEQYF
V gene: TRBV9; CDR3 protein: CASSDRESYEQYF
V gene: TRBV20-1; CDR3 protein: CRRDREREQYF